A single TCR beta chain is shown here with its context. The CDR3 has 16 amino acids. Trimming at V came to 1 base and at J to 2 bases, leaving 8 bases not matched to a gene. Germline V lookup: CDR1 SEHNR, CDR2 FQNEAQ (reference sequence). Amplified TCR beta CDR3 regions derived from RNA transcripts. An initial round of RT-PCR targeting the TCR CDR3 relied on the HTBI primer set. TCRdb re-called the multiplex PCR reads with MiXCR, one entry per CDR3 protein. The sample records roughly 840,000 distinct CDR3 sequences, around 38% being singletons. This sample stems from a study of T cells in Graves' hyperthyroidism and ophthalmopathy.

The sequence derives from a man younger than 30 with Graves' hyperthyroidism. Sequenced material: blood. The chain couples TRBV7-9 to TRBJ2-7; 7 nucleotides match TRBD1. Written as DNA, the CDR3 is TGTGCCAGCAGCTTAGATCTCCGGACAGGTGCCTACGAGCAGTACTTC. Translation: CASSLDLRTGAYEQYF.